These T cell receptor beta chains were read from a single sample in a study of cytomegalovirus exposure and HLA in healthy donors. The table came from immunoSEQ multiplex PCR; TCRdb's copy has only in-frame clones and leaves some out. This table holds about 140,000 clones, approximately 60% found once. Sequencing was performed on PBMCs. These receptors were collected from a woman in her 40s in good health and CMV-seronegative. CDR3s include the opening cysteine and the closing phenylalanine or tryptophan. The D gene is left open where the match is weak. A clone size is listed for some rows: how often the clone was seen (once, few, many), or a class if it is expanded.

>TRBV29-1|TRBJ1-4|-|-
TGCAGCGTATTCTTTCAGGGGAACGGTGAAAAACTGTTTTTT
CSVFFQGNGEKLFF
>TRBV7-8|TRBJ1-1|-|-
TGTGCCAGCAGCTTAGCGGCAGGGCCGAACACTGAAGCTTTCTTT
CASSLAAGPNTEAFF
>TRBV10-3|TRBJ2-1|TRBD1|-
TGTGCCACCGGACAGGGGACCTACAATGAGCAGTTCTTC
CATGQGTYNEQFF
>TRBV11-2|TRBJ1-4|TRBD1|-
TGTGCCAGCAGCTTAGGTTCTGGGACAGAGAATGAAAAACTGTTTTTT
CASSLGSGTENEKLFF
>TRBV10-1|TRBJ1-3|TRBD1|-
TGCGCCAGCATTGACAGGGGCACAGGAAACACCATATATTTT
CASIDRGTGNTIYF
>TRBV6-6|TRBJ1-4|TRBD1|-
TGTGCCAGCAGTTACTCGGGCAGGGGGCGCGAAAAACTGTTTTTT
CASSYSGRGREKLFF
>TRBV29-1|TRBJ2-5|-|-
TGCAGCGTTGAAGATAACAGACAAGGATCTCAAGAGACCCAGTACTTC
CSVEDNRQGSQETQYF
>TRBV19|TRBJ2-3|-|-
TGTGCCAGTAGTAAGGAGGGCTGGGGCACAGATACGCAGTATTTT
CASSKEGWGTDTQYF
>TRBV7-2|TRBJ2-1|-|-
TGTGCCAGCAGCTTAGATTGGGTGAGACAGCCGTACAATGAGCAGTTCTTC
CASSLDWVRQPYNEQFF
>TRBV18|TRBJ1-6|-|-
TGTGCCAGCTCACCGGGCCTCTCCTATAATTCACCCCTCCACTTT
CASSPGLSYNSPLHF
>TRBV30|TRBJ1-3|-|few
TGTGCCTGGAGTGAGGGGGTCTCTGGAAACACCATATATTTT
CAWSEGVSGNTIYF
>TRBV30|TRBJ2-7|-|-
TGTGCCTGGAGTTGGCGGGCCCACGAGCAGTACTTC
CAWSWRAHEQYF
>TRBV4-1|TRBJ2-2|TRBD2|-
TGCGCCAGCAGCCAAGAATCCGCGGGGGGCCCCGCGAACACCGGGGAGCTGTTTTTT
CASSQESAGGPANTGELFF
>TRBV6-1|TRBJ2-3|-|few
TGTGCCAGCAGTGAAGGGAGGGGGGGTCACACAGATACGCAGTATTTT
CASSEGRGGHTDTQYF
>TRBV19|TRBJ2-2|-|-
TGTGCCAGTAGTACCACAGGGTTAGGAGCCGGGGAGCTGTTTTTT
CASSTTGLGAGELFF
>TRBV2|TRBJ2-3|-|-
TGTGCCAGCAGGGATGTCATGCTCCCGACAAGCACAGATACGCAGTATTTT
CASRDVMLPTSTDTQYF
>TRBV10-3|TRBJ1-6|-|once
TGTGCCATCAGTGAGTCCCGGCAGGGCAATTCACCCCTCCACTTT
CAISESRQGNSPLHF
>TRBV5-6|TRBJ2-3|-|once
TGTGCCAGCACGCCCTCGGCGGACACTTCAACAGATACGCAGTATTTT
CASTPSADTSTDTQYF
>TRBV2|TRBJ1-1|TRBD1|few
TGTGCCAGGGACAGGGGACGTAACACTGAAGCTTTCTTT
CARDRGRNTEAFF
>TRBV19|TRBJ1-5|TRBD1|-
TGTGCCAGTAGTTACTCCAGACAGGGGCGGAATCAGCCCCAGCATTTT
CASSYSRQGRNQPQHF
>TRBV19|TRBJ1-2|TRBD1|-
TGTGCCAGTAGTATCTCGACAGGGGGCGACTATGGCTACACCTTC
CASSISTGGDYGYTF
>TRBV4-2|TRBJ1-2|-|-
TGTGCCAGCAGCCAAGGGGGAGGGGTGGCGGGAGGCTACACCTTC
CASSQGGGVAGGYTF
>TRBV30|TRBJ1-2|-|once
TGTGCCAGACGGCAGGGTTTGAACTATGGCTACACCTTC
CARRQGLNYGYTF
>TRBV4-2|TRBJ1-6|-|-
TGTGCCAGCAGCCAAGAATCAGGGGAAAAATATTCACCCCTCCACTTT
CASSQESGEKYSPLHF
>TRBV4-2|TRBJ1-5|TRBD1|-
TGTGCCAGCAGCCAAGAGGGGACTGCAGGGGGGCCCAATCAGCCCCAGCATTTT
CASSQEGTAGGPNQPQHF
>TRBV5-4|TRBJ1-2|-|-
TGTGCCAGCAGCTTAATTGAGGATGGCTACACCTTC
CASSLIEDGYTF
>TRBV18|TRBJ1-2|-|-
TGTGCCAGCTCACTTGACAGTGATTCTAACTATGGCTACACCTTC
CASSLDSDSNYGYTF
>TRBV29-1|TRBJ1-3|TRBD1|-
TGCAGCGTTAGACAGGGGGGGAGCTCTGGAAACACCATATATTTT
CSVRQGGSSGNTIYF
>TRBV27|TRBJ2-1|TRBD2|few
TGTGCCAGCAATTTCGCTAGCGGGGGATGGAATGAGCAGTTCTTC
CASNFASGGWNEQFF
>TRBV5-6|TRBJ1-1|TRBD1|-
TGTGCCAGCAGCCTGACAGGGGGCGAGAACACTGAAGCTTTCTTT
CASSLTGGENTEAFF
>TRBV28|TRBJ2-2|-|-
TGTGCCAGCAGGAGTGGCGGGGAGCTGTTTTTT
CASRSGGELFF
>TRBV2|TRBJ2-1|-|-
TGTGCCAGCAGTGAGCAGGGGAGCTCCTACAATGAGCAGTTCTTC
CASSEQGSSYNEQFF
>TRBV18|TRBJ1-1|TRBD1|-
TGTGCCAGCTCACCACCCTACAGGGGGAACACTGAAGCTTTCTTT
CASSPPYRGNTEAFF
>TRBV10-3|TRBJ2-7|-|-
TGTGCCATCAGTGAGTCGATGGAGGCCTACGAGCAGTACTTC
CAISESMEAYEQYF
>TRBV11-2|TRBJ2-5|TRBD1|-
TGTGCCAGCAGGAATTGGGACAGGGGGGCAAAAGAGACCCAGTACTTC
CASRNWDRGAKETQYF
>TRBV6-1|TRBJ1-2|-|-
TGTGCCAGCCGAGACAGGTTGGGTAACTATGGCTACACCTTC
CASRDRLGNYGYTF
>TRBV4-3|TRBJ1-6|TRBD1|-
TGCGCCAGCAGCCGTTTAACCCCTTACGCAGGGGGCCAGAGCTCCTATAATTCACCCCTCCACTTT
CASSRLTPYAGGQSSYNSPLHF
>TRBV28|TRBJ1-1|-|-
TGTGCCAGCAGCCTCCAGACTGAAGCTTTCTTT
CASSLQTEAFF
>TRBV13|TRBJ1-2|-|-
TGTGCCAGCAGGGAGGGAATGGATGGCTACACCTTC
CASREGMDGYTF
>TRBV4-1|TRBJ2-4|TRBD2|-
TGCGCCAGCAGCCAAGGGATACTAGCGGGGGGGCCGAGCATTCAGTACTTC
CASSQGILAGGPSIQYF
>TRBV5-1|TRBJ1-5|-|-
TGCGCCAGCAACGAGGGGGAAAGGGGTCAGCCCCAGCATTTT
CASNEGERGQPQHF
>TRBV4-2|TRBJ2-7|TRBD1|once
TGTGCCAGCAGCCAAGCGGGACAGGAGAGCGAGCAGTACTTC
CASSQAGQESEQYF